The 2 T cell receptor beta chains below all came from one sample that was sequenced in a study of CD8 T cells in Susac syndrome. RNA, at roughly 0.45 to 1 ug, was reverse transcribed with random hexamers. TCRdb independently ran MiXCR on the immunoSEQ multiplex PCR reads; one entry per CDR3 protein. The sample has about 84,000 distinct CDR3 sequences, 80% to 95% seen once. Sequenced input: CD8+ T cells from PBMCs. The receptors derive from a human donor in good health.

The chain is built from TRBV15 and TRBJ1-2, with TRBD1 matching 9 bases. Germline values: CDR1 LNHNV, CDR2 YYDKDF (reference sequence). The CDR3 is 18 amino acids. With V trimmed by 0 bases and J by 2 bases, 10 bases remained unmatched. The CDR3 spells CATSRDKGGTGSNYGYTF. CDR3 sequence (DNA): TGTGCCACCAGCAGAGATAAGGGAGGGACAGGGTCGAACTATGGCTACACCTTC.

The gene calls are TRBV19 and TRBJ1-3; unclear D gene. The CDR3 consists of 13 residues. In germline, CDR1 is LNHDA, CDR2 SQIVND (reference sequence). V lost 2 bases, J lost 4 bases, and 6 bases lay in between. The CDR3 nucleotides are TGTGCCAGTAGTATATCGGGAGGAAACACCATATATTTT. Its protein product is CASSISGGNTIYF.